Listed below are T cell receptor beta chains from one sample, sequenced in a study of blood T cell dynamics during melanoma immunotherapy. Clones were sequenced by immunoSEQ multiplex PCR, and TCRdb holds only the in-frame ones, with some missing. The table lists approximately 4,400 clones, around 76% of them singletons, with approximately 55% in the top ten. The sequences come from blood, collected from a patient treated with checkpoint blockade. These receptors were obtained from a human donor with melanoma. CDR3s include the opening cysteine and the closing phenylalanine or tryptophan. D genes are given only for firm matches. Not all rows give a size; the values are once, few, many and, for expanded clones, a class.

>TRBJ2-1|-|TRBD2|TRBV19
CASSIDAGGSYNEQFF
TGTGCCAGTAGTATAGACGCGGGGGGTTCCTACAATGAGCAGTTCTTC
>TRBJ1-1|-|-|TRBV7-9
CASSLIFRVKGLREAFF
TGTGCCAGCAGCTTGATCTTCCGTGTTAAGGGACTCAGGGAGGCTTTCTTT
>TRBJ2-7|-|TRBD1|TRBV7-3
CASSSLIGTGSYEQYF
TGTGCCAGCAGCTCCCTCATCGGGACAGGTTCCTACGAGCAGTACTTC
>TRBJ2-7|-|-|TRBV6-1
CASKLAGPRSYEQYF
TGTGCCAGCAAGCTGGCAGGTCCCCGCTCCTACGAGCAGTACTTC
>TRBJ2-7|few|-|TRBV6-5
CASSFGTTYEQYF
TGTGCCAGCAGTTTCGGGACCACCTACGAGCAGTACTTC
>TRBJ2-2|-|-|TRBV21-1
CASSTDQEFRDRSGELFF
TGTGCCAGCAGCACCGACCAAGAATTCCGGGACCGATCCGGGGAGCTGTTTTTT
>TRBJ2-7|-|-|TRBV30
CAWSVGFYEQYF
TGTGCCTGGAGTGTAGGCTTCTACGAGCAGTACTTC
>TRBJ1-6|-|-|TRBV11-2
CASSFRTEDSLQRSPLHF
TGTGCCAGCAGCTTCAGGACAGAGGATTCCCTTCAAAGATCACCCCTCCACTTT
>TRBJ2-3|-|-|TRBV7-2
CASSLVLQADTQYF
TGTGCCAGCAGCTTAGTGCTCCAGGCAGATACGCAGTATTTT
>TRBJ1-2|-|-|TRBV6-1
CASRPFTSYGYTF
TGTGCCAGCAGACCCTTCACAAGCTATGGCTACACCTTC
>TRBJ2-7|few|TRBD2|TRBV2
CANSFAGRGGYEQYF
TGTGCCAACAGTTTCGCGGGGAGGGGCGGATACGAGCAGTACTTC
>TRBJ1-3|-|TRBD1|TRBV7-6
CASSLDRAGNTIYF
TGTGCCAGCAGCTTGGACAGGGCCGGAAACACCATATATTTT
>TRBJ1-5|-|-|TRBV28
CASSFPGQLNQPQHF
TGTGCCAGCAGTTTTCCTGGACAGCTCAATCAGCCCCAGCATTTT
>TRBJ2-1|-|-|TRBV6-5
CASSYSPQNEQFF
TGTGCCAGCAGTTACTCGCCCCAAAATGAGCAGTTCTTC
>TRBJ1-3|few|-|TRBV5-1
CASSQGGSSGNTIYF
TGCGCCAGCAGCCAAGGGGGTAGCTCTGGAAACACCATATATTTT
>TRBJ2-7|-|-|TRBV4-3
CASSQESQGWSYEQYF
TGCGCCAGCAGCCAAGAAAGTCAGGGATGGTCCTACGAGCAGTACTTC
>TRBJ1-6|-|-|TRBV5-1
CASSLALADNSPLHF
TGCGCCAGCAGCTTGGCCCTGGCAGATAATTCACCCCTCCACTTT
>TRBJ1-1|-|TRBD1|TRBV10-3
CAISPGSGGARGGTEAFF
TGTGCCATCAGTCCGGGCTCAGGGGGCGCGAGAGGGGGAACTGAAGCTTTCTTT
>TRBJ2-5|-|TRBD1|TRBV4-1
CASSQEEGATQYF
TGCGCCAGCAGCCAAGAAGAGGGGGCTACCCAGTACTTC
>TRBJ2-1|-|-|TRBV21-1
CASSKTHSYNEQFF
TGTGCCAGCAGCAAAACACACTCCTACAATGAGCAGTTCTTC
>TRBJ2-3|once|-|TRBV7-2
CASRSGSTDTQYF
TGTGCCAGCCGCTCCGGTTCGACAGATACGCAGTATTTT
>TRBJ1-2|-|TRBD1|TRBV10-3
CAISERGGSYGYTF
TGTGCCATCAGTGAGAGAGGGGGCAGCTATGGCTACACCTTC
>TRBJ1-1|once|TRBD1|TRBV6-5
CASSTRDRGPRAFF
TGTGCCAGCAGTACCCGGGACAGGGGCCCTCGGGCTTTCTTT
>TRBJ1-1|-|-|TRBV7-9
CASTPGGIEAFF
TGTGCCAGCACCCCCGGGGGGATTGAAGCTTTCTTT
>TRBJ1-1|few|-|TRBV5-4
CASSFRYTEAFF
TGTGCCAGCAGCTTTAGGTACACTGAAGCTTTCTTT
>TRBJ1-2|few|-|TRBV28
CASRGETGANYGYTF
TGTGCCAGCAGAGGGGAGACAGGCGCTAACTATGGCTACACCTTC
>TRBJ2-3|-|-|TRBV11-3
CASSLAGGVDTQYF
TGTGCCAGCAGCTTAGCCGGGGGAGTAGATACGCAGTATTTT
>TRBJ1-5|-|TRBD1|TRBV2
CASLVTGGRSNQPQHF
TGTGCCAGCTTGGTCACAGGGGGCAGGAGCAATCAGCCCCAGCATTTT
>TRBJ2-7|few|TRBD2|TRBV6-1
CASSEAGGGAYEQYF
TGTGCCAGCAGTGAAGCTGGCGGGGGGGCCTACGAGCAGTACTTC
>TRBJ2-7|-|-|TRBV9
CASSVEQGSSYEQYF
TGTGCCAGCAGCGTAGAGCAGGGGAGCTCCTACGAGCAGTACTTC
>TRBJ2-5|-|-|TRBV7-3
CASSLELQETQYF
TGTGCCAGCAGCTTAGAACTTCAAGAGACCCAGTACTTC
>TRBJ1-5|-|-|TRBV6-1
CASSEHTGGNSQPQHF
TGTGCCAGCAGTGAACATACTGGGGGTAACTCACAGCCCCAGCATTTT
>TRBJ1-2|few|-|TRBV7-2
CASSLDLLGYTF
TGTGCCAGCAGCTTAGACCTACTCGGCTACACCTTC
>TRBJ1-1|-|-|TRBV27
CASSRRERTEAFF
TGTGCCAGCAGTCGCAGGGAGAGGACTGAAGCTTTCTTT
>TRBJ2-3|-|-|TRBV5-6
CASSLGRDAQYF
TGTGCCAGCAGCTTGGGAAGGGACGCGCAGTATTTT